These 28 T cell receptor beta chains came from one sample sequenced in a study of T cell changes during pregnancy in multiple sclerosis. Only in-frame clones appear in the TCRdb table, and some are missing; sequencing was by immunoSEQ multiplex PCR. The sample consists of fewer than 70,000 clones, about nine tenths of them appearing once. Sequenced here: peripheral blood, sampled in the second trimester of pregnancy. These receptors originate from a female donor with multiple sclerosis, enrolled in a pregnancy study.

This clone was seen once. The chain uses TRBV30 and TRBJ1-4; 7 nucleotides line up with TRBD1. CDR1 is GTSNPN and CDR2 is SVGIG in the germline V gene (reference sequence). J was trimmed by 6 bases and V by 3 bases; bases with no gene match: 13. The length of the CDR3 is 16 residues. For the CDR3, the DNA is TGTGCCTGGAGCCTGAAATGGGGGACAGCTCATGAAAAACTGTTTTTT. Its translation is CAWSLKWGTAHEKLFF.

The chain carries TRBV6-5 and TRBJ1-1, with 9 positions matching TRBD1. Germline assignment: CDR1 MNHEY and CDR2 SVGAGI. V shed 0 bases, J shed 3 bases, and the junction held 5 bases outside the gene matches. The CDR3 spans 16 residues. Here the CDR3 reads CASSYSAGTGYTEAFF. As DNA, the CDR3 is TGTGCCAGCAGTTACTCCGCCGGGACAGGGTACACTGAAGCTTTCTTT.

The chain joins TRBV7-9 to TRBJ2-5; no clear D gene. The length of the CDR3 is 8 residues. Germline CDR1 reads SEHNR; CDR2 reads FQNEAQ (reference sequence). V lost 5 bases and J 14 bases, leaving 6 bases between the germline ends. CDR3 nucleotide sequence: TGTGCCAGCAGCAGCCTCTACTTC. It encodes CASSSLYF.

The chain's CDR3 is CASSYEQPQHF. In DNA, the CDR3 is TGTGCCAGCAGTTATGAGCAGCCCCAGCATTTT. This chain uses TRBV28 with TRBJ1-5; D remains unclear. The CDR3 is 11 amino acids. Germline assignment: CDR1 MDHEN and CDR2 SYDVKM. Trimming cost V 4 bases and J 7 bases, with 5 bases left between them.

The CDR3 DNA sequence: TGCAGCGTTGAGTCCAGGGGGCATTACGAGCAGTACTTC. It specifies CSVESRGHYEQYF. This chain connects TRBV29-1 to TRBJ2-7, with 8 bases matching TRBD1. CDR3 length: 13 amino acids. V was clipped by 3 bases and J by 4 bases; unmatched bases: 5. Germline V CDR1 and CDR2: SQVTM, ANQGSEA.

The CDR3 protein is CASSLSLAQETQYF. CDR3 nucleotides: TGTGCCAGCAGCTTAAGCCTAGCTCAAGAGACCCAGTACTTC. The chain is built from TRBV7-6 and TRBJ2-5, with a possible D match to TRBD2 (5 bases). This CDR3 spans 14 amino acids. Between the trimmed V and J ends, which lost 2 bases and 2 bases, there was a span of 9 bases. The germline CDR1 and CDR2 sequences are SGHVS and FNYEAQ. The full variable domain, in which reference TRBV7-6 and TRBJ2-5 provide the parts outside the CDR3, is GAGVSQSPRYKVTKRGQDVALRCDPISGHVSLYWYRQALGQGPEFLTYFNYEAQQDKSGLPNDRFSAERPEGSISTLTIQRTEQRDSAMYRCASSLSLAQETQYFGPGTRLLVL.

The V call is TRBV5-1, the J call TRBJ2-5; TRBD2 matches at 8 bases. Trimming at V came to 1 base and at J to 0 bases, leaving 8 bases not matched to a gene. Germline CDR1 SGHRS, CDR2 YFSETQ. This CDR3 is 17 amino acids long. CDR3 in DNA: TGCGCCAGCAGCTTGAGGAGCGGGAGTTCTGACCAAGAGACCCAGTACTTC. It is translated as CASSLRSGSSDQETQYF.

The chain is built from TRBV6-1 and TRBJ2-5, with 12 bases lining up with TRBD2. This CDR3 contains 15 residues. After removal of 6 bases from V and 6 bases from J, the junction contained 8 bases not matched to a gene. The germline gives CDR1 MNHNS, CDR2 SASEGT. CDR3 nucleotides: TGTGCCAGCAGCCCTCTAGCGGGAGGGCCCCAGACCCAGTACTTC. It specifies CASSPLAGGPQTQYF.

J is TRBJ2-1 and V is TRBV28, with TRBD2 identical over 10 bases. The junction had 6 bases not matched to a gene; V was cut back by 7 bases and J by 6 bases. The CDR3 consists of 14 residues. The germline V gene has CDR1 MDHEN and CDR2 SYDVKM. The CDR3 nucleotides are TGTGCCAGCACCCTAGCGGGAGAGACCAATGAGCAGTTCTTC. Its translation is CASTLAGETNEQFF.

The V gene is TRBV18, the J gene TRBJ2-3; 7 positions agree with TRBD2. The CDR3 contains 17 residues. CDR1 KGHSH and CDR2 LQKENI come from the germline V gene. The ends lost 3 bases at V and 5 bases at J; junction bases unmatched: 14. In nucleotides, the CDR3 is TGTGCCAGCTCACCCGGCTATCGGCGGGAGAGTGAAGATACGCAGTATTTT. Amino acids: CASSPGYRRESEDTQYF.

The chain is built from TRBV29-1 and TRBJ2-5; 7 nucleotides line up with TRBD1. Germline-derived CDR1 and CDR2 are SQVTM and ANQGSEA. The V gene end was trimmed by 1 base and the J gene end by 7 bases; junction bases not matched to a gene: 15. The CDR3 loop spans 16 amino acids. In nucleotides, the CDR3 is TGCAGCGTTGAAGCCCAGGGGGAGCGGCACCGGAGGACCCAGTACTTC. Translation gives CSVEAQGERHRRTQYF.

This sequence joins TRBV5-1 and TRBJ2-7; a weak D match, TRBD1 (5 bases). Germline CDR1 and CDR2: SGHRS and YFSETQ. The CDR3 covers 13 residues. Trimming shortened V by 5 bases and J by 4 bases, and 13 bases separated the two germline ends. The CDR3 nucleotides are TGCGCCAGCAGACAGACAGTACCATACGAGCAGTACTTC. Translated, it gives CASRQTVPYEQYF.

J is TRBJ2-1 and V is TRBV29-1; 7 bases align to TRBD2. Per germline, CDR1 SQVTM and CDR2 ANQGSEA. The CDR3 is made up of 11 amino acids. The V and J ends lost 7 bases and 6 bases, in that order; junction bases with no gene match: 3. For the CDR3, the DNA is TGCAGCGCGAGCGGGGTCAATGAGCAGTTCTTC. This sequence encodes CSASGVNEQFF.

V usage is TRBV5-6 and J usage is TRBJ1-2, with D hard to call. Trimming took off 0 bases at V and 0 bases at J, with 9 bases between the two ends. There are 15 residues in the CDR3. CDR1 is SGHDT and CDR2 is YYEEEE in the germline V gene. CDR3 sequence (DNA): TGTGCCAGCAGCTTGGACGGGATTACTAACTATGGCTACACCTTC. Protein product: CASSLDGITNYGYTF.

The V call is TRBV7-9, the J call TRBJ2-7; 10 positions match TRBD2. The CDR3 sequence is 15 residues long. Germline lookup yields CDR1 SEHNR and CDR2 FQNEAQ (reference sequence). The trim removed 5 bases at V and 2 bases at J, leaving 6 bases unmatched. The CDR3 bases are TGTGCCAGCAGCCCGCTCCTAGCGGGAGCCTACGAGCAGTACTTC. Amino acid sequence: CASSPLLAGAYEQYF.

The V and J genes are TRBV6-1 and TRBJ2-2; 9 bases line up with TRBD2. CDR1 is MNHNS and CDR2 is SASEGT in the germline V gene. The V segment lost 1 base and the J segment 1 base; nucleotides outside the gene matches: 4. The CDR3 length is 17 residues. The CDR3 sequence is CASSEVKLAGNTGELFF. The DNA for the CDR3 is TGTGCCAGCAGTGAAGTAAAACTAGCGGGGAACACCGGGGAGCTGTTTTTT.

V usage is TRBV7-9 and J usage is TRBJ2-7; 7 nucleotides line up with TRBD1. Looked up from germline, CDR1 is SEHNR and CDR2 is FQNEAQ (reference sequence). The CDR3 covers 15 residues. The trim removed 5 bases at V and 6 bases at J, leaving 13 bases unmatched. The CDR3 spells CASSPSWQGESEQYF. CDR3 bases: TGTGCCAGCAGCCCTTCGTGGCAGGGGGAGAGCGAGCAGTACTTC.

The CDR3 reads CASSLGPPDRAGNTIYF. The CDR3 region has the DNA TGTGCCAGCAGCTTAGGCCCCCCCGACAGGGCTGGAAACACCATATATTTT. The chain couples TRBV7-8 to TRBJ1-3, with 7 bases aligning to TRBD1. Germline V gene lookup returns CDR1 SGHVS and CDR2 FQNEAQ. The V gene end was trimmed by 1 base and the J gene end by 2 bases; junction bases not matched to a gene: 8. This CDR3 has 17 amino acids. The entire variable domain, with the rest obtained from reference TRBV7-8 and TRBJ1-3, is as follows: GAGVSQSPRYKVAKRGQDVALRCDPISGHVSLFWYQQALGQGPEFLTYFQNEAQLDKSGLPSDRFFAERPEGSVSTLKIQRTQQEDSAVYLCASSLGPPDRAGNTIYFGEGSWLTVV.

The CDR3 reads CASTVTPHDRLYNEQFF. The CDR3 bases are TGTGCCAGCACCGTAACCCCCCACGACAGGCTCTACAATGAGCAGTTCTTC. J is TRBJ2-1 and V is TRBV28; maybe TRBD1 (6 bases). From germline, CDR1 is MDHEN and CDR2 SYDVKM. Trimming left V 7 bases short and J 3 bases short, with 22 bases between. The CDR3 is 17 amino acids.

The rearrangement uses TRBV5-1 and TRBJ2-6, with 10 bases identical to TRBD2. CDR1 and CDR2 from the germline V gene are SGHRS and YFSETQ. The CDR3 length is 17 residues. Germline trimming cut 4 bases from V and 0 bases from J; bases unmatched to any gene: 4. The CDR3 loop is CASSTGLANSGANVLTF. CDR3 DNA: TGCGCCAGCAGCACGGGACTAGCGAACTCTGGGGCCAACGTCCTGACTTTC.

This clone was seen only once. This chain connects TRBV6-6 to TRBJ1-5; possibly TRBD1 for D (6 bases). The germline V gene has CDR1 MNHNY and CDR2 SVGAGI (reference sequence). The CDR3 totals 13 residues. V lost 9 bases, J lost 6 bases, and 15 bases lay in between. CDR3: CASCAGASQPQHF. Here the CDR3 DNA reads TGTGCCAGTTGTGCAGGGGCGTCTCAGCCCCAGCATTTT.

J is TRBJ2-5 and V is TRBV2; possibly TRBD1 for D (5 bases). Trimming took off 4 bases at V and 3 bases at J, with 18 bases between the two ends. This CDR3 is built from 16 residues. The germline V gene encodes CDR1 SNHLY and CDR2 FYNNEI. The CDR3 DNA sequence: TGTGCCAGCAGTGTGTATCAGGGTTGGGTAAAAGAGACCCAGTACTTC. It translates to CASSVYQGWVKETQYF.

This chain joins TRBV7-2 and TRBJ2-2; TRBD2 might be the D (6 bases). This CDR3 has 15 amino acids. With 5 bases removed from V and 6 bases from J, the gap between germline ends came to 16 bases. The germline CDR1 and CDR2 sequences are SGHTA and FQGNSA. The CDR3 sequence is CASSPRGSGAGELFF. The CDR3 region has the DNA TGTGCCAGCAGCCCGCGGGGTAGTGGAGCCGGGGAGCTGTTTTTT.

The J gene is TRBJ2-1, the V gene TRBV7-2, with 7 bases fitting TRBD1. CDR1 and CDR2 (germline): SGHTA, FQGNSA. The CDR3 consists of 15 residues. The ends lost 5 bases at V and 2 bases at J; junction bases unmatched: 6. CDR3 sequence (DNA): TGTGCCAGCAGCGTACCCGGGACAGCCTACAATGAGCAGTTCTTC. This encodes CASSVPGTAYNEQFF.

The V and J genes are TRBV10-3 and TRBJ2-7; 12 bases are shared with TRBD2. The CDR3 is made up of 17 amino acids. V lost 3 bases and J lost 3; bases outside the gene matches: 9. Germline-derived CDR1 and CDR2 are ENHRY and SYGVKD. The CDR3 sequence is CAISEPGTSGWNYEQYF. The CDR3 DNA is TGTGCCATCAGTGAACCGGGGACTAGCGGGTGGAACTACGAGCAGTACTTC.

The CDR3 reads CASSDSGQESSYEQYF. In DNA form, the CDR3 reads TGTGCCAGCAGTGATTCGGGACAGGAGAGCTCCTACGAGCAGTACTTC. The chain recombines TRBV2 with TRBJ2-7, with 8 bases aligning to TRBD1. The V gene end was trimmed by 3 bases and the J gene end by 0 bases; junction bases not matched to a gene: 7. Germline V CDR1 and CDR2: SNHLY, FYNNEI. The length of the CDR3 is 16 residues.

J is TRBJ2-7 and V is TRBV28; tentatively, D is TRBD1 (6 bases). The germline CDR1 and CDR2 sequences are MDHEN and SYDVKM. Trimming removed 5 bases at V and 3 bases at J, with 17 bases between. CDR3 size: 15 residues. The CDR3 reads CASSLISGVYYEQYF. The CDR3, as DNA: TGTGCCAGCAGTCTCATCTCAGGGGTTTACTACGAGCAGTACTTC.

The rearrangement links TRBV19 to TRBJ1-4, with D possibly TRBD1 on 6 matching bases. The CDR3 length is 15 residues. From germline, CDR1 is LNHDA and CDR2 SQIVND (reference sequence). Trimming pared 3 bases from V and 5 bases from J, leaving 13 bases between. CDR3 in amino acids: CASSMGGAENEKLFF. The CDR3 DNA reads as TGTGCCAGTAGTATGGGGGGGGCAGAGAATGAAAAACTGTTTTTT.